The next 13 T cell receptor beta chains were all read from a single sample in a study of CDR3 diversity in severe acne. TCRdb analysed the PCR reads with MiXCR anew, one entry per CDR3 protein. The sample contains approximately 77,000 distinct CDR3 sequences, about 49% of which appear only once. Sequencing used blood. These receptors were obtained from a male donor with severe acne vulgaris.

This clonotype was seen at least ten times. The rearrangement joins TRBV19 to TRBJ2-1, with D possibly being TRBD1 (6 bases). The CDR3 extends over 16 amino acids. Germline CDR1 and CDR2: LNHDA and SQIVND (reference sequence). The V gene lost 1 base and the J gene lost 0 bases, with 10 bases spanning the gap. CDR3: CASSIAGVTSYNEQFF. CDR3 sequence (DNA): TGTGCCAGTAGTATAGCAGGGGTCACCTCCTACAATGAGCAGTTCTTC.

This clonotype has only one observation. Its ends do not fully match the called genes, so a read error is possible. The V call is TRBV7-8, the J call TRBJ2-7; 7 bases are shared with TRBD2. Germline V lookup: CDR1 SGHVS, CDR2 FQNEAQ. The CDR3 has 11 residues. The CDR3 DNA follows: TGTGCCAGCAGTTTAGCGGGCGAGCAGTACTTC. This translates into CASSLAGEQYF.

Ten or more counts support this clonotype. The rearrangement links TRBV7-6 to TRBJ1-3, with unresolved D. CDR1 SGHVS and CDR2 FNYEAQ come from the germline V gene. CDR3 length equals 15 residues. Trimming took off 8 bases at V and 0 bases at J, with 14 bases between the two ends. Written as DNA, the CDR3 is TGTGCCAGCTCGACACTGACCGGCTCTGGAAACACCATATATTTT. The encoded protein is CASSTLTGSGNTIYF.

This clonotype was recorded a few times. CDR3 region: CASSVPLSDTIYF. The CDR3 nucleotides are TGTGCCAGCAGTGTGCCCCTATCGGACACCATATATTTT. The chain is built from TRBV2 and TRBJ1-3; D remains ambiguous. Germline V lookup: CDR1 SNHLY, CDR2 FYNNEI. This CDR3 is 13 amino acids long. The V end lost 4 bases, the J end lost 8 bases, and 12 bases lay between the germline ends.

The chain's CDR3 is CASSLGAGYTGELFF. In DNA form, the CDR3 reads TGTGCCAGCAGTTTAGGAGCGGGGTACACCGGGGAGCTGTTTTTT. The chain carries TRBV12-3 or TRBV12-4 and TRBJ2-2, with 7 bases matching TRBD2. V shed 1 base, J shed 3 bases, and the junction held 2 bases outside the gene matches. CDR3 size: 15 residues.

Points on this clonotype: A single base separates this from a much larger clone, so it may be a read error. The CDR3 loop reads CASSLRTSGGFEGYEQYF. In nucleotides, the CDR3 is TGTGCCAGCAGCTTAAGGACTAGCGGGGGGTTTGAAGGCTACGAGCAGTACTTC. V gene TRBV7-2 combines with J gene TRBJ2-7; 14 nucleotides line up with TRBD2. Germline lookup yields CDR1 SGHTA and CDR2 FQGNSA. The CDR3 runs 18 residues. The V and J ends lost 2 bases and 3 bases, in that order; junction bases with no gene match: 9.

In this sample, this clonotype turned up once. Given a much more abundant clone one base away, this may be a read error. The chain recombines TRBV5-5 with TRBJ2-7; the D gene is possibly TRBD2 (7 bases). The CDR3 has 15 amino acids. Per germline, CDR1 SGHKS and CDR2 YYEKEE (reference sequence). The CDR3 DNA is TGTGTCAGCAGCCAACAGGGAGGGAGAACCTACGAGCAGTACTTC. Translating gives CVSSQQGGRTYEQYF.

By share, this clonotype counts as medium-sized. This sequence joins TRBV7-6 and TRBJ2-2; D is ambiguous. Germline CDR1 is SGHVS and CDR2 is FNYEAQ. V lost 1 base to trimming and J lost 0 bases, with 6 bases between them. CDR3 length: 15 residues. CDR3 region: CASSLGLANTGELFF. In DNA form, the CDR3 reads TGTGCCAGCAGCTTAGGCCTAGCGAACACCGGGGAGCTGTTTTTT.

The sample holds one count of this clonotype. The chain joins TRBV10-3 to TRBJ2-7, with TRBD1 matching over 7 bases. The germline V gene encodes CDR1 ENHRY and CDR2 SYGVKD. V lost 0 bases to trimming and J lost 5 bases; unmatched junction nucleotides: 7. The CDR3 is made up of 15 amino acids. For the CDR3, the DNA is TGTGCCATCAGTGAGTCCCGACCTGGACAGGACGAGCAGTACTTC. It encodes CAISESRPGQDEQYF.

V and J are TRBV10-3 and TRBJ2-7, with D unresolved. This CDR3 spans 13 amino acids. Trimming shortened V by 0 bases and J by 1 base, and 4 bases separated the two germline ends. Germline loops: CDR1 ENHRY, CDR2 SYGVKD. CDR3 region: CAISESGSYEQYF. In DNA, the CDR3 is TGTGCCATCAGTGAGTCGGGGTCCTACGAGCAGTACTTC.

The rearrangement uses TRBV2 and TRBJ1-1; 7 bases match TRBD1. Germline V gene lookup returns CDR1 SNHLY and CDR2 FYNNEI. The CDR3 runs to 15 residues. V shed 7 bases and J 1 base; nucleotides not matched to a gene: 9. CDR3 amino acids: CASNDRQGANTEAFF. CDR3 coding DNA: TGTGCCAGCAACGACCGACAGGGAGCGAACACTGAAGCTTTCTTT.

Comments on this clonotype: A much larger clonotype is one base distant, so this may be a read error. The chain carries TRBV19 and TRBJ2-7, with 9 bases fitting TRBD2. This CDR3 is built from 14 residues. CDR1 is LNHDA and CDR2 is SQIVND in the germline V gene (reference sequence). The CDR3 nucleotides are TGTGCCAGTAGTCGATCTAGCGGGGACTACGAGCGGTACTTC. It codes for CASSRSSGDYERYF.

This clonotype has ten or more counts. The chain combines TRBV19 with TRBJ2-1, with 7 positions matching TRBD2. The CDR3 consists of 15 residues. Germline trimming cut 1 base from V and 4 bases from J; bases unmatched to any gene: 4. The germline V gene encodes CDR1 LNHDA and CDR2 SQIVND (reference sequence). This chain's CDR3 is CASSIGLADYNEQFF. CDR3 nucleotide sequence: TGTGCCAGTAGTATAGGGCTAGCGGATTACAATGAGCAGTTCTTC.